This is a list of T cell receptor beta chains from one sample in a study of T cell repertoires in cytomegalovirus infection. Via MiXCR, TCRdb re-called the reads, giving one row per CDR3 protein. This sample has under 300,000 distinct CDR3 sequences, with roughly an eighth found just once. Sequenced: PBMCs. The origin of the receptors is a human donor in good health (CMV status not recorded). Some clones in this sample may be carry-over from other donors' samples. CDR3s include the opening cysteine and the closing phenylalanine or tryptophan. D genes are given only for firm matches. Not every row has a clone size; where given, it reads once, few, many or a size class.

>TRBJ2-3|TRBD1|few|TRBV11-3
CASRGTGGWDTQYF
TGTGCCAGCAGAGGGACAGGGGGCTGGGATACGCAGTATTTT
>TRBJ2-1|TRBD2|NA|TRBV20-1
CSARQLAGSSYNEQFF
TGCAGTGCTAGGCAACTAGCGGGAAGCTCCTACAATGAGCAGTTCTTC
>TRBJ2-6|NA|many|TRBV27
CASSLTPQAGANVLTF
TGTGCCAGCAGTTTGACTCCCCAGGCTGGGGCCAACGTCCTGACTTTC
>TRBJ1-6|NA|few|TRBV20-1
CSAIMISSYNSPLHF
TGCAGTGCTATTATGATAAGCTCCTATAATTCACCCCTCCACTTT
>TRBJ2-1|TRBD2|NA|TRBV7-3
CASSSSGRMNEQFF
TGTGCCAGCAGCTCTAGCGGGAGGATGAATGAGCAGTTCTTC
>TRBJ2-3|NA|many|TRBV7-3
CASSGGLPTDTQYF
TGTGCCAGCAGCGGGGGGCTTCCCACAGATACGCAGTATTTT
>TRBJ2-7|NA|few|TRBV29-1
CSVEETASYEQYF
TGCAGCGTTGAAGAAACAGCGTCCTACGAGCAGTACTTC
>TRBJ1-2|NA|few|TRBV19
CASSVFGTNYGYTF
TGTGCCAGTAGTGTTTTTGGGACTAACTATGGCTACACCTTC
>TRBJ2-7|TRBD1|NA|TRBV20-1
CSANSGTGSYEQYF
TGCAGTGCTAATTCCGGGACAGGGAGCTACGAGCAGTACTTC
>TRBJ2-2|NA|many|TRBV7-2
CASSQGHLTGELFF
TGTGCCAGCAGCCAGGGACACCTGACCGGGGAGCTGTTTTTT